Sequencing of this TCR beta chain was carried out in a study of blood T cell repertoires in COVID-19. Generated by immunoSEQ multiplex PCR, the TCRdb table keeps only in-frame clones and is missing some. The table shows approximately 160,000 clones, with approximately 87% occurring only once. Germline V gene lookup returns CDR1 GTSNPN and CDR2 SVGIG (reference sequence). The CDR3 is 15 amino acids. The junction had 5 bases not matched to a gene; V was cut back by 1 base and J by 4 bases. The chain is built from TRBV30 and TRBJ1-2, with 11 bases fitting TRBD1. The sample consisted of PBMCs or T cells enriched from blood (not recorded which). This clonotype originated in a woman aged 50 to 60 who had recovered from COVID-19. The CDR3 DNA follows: TGTGCCTGGAGTGCTTGGACAGGGGGCGTCTATGGCTACACCTTC. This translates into CAWSAWTGGVYGYTF.